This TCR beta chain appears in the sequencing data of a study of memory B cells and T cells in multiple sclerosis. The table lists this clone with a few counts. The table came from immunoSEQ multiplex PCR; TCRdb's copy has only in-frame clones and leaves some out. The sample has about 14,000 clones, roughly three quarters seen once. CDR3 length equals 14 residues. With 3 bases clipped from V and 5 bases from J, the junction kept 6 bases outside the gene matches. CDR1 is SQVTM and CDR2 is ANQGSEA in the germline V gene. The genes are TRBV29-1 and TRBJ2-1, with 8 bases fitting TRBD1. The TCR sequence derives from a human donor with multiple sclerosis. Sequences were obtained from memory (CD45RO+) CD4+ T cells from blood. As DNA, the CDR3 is TGCAGCGTTGACCAGGGGGCCTACAACAATGAGCAGTTCTTC. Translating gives CSVDQGAYNNEQFF.